The entry that follows covers one T cell receptor (beta chain) sequence. These data come from a study of neurological immune-mediated disorders. The time point: technical triplicate 2. Unsorted libraries were derived from 2 million PBMCs stored at -80 C. The cDNA came from 5'RACE, which used 10-nucleotide random UMIs. TCRdb passed the 5' RACE reads through MiXCR, listing each CDR3 protein once. Here the sample spans about 55,000 distinct CDR3 sequences, less than 25% being singletons. Trimming left V 6 bases short and J 8 bases short, with 17 bases between. CDR1 is MNHEY and CDR2 is SMNVEV in the germline V gene (reference sequence). This CDR3 comprises 14 residues.

The sample consisted of PBMCs. The TCR sequence derives from a man between 60 and 75 years old with HTLV-1-associated myelopathy (HAM/TSP). This rearrangement joins TRBV27 to TRBJ2-1, with D perhaps being TRBD1 or TRBD2 (5 bases each). Written as DNA, the CDR3 is TGTGCCAGCAGACCGGGACCGACATCATATGAGCAGTTCTTC. Its protein is CASRPGPTSYEQFF.